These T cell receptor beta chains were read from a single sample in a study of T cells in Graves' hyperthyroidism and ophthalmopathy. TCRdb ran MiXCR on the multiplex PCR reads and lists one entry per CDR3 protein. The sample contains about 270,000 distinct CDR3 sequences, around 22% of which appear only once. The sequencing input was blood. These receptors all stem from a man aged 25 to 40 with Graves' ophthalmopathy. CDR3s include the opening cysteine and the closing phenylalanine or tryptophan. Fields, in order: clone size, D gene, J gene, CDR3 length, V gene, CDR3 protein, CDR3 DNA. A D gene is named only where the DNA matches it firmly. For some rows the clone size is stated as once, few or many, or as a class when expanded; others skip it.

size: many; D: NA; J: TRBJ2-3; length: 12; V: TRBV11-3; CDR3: CASSWTADTQYF; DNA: TGTGCCAGCAGCTGGACGGCAGATACGCAGTATTTT
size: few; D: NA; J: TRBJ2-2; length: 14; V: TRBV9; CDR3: CASSGGTNTGELFF; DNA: TGTGCCAGCAGCGGGGGGACGAACACCGGGGAGCTGTTTTTT
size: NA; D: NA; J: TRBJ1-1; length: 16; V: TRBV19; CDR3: CASSINGVGRHTEAFF; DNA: TGTGCCAGTAGTATAAATGGCGTGGGCAGGCACACTGAAGCTTTCTTT
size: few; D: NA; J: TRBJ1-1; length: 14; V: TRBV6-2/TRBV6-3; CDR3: CASSSRLMNTEAFF; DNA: TGTGCCAGCAGTTCCCGATTGATGAACACTGAAGCTTTCTTT
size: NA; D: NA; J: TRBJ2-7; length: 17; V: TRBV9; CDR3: CASSSRGGGTGALEQYF; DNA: TGTGCCAGCAGCTCTAGGGGGGGGGGAACAGGGGCTCTCGAGCAGTACTTC
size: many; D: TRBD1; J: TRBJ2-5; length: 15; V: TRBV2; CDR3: CASSRPGQGQETQYF; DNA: TGTGCCAGCAGTCGGCCGGGACAGGGCCAAGAGACCCAGTACTTC
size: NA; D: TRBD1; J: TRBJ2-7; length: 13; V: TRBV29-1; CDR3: CSVSGQVSYEQYF; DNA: TGCAGCGTCTCCGGACAGGTCTCCTACGAGCAGTACTTC
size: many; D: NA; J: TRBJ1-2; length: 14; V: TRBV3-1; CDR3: CASSVNKGPDGYTF; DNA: TGTGCCAGCAGTGTCAATAAGGGGCCGGATGGCTACACCTTC
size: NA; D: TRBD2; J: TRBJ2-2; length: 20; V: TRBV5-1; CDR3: CASSPIRPGLAGSRTGELFF; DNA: TGCGCCAGCAGCCCGATCCGCCCGGGACTAGCGGGGAGTCGCACCGGGGAGCTGTTTTTT
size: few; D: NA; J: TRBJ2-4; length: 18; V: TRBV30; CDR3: CAWSSSAGRPLAKNIQYF; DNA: TGTGCCTGGAGTTCATCGGCGGGTCGCCCTCTAGCCAAAAACATTCAGTACTTC
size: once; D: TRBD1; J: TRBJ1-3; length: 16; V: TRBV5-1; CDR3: CASSLETGGSGTTIYF; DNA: TGCGCCAGCAGCCTAGAAACAGGGGGCTCTGGAACCACCATATATTTT
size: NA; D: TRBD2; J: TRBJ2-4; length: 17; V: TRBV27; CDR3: CASRYSGGMNPQNIQYF; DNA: TGTGCCAGCAGATACTCGGGGGGAATGAACCCTCAAAACATTCAGTACTTC
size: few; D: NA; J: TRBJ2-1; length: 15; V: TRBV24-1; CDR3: CATSRRDLINNEQFF; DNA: TGTGCCACCAGTCGTAGGGACCTAATCAACAATGAGCAGTTCTTC
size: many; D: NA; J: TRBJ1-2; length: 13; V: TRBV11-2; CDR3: CASSLGSYYGYTF; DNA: TGTGCCAGCAGCTTAGGGAGTTACTATGGCTACACCTTC
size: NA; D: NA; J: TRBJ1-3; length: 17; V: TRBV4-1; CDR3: CASSQANLGGSGNTIYF; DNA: TGCGCCAGCAGCCAAGCGAATTTAGGCGGCTCTGGAAACACCATATATTTT
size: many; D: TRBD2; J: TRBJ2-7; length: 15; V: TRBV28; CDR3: CASRPGTSGGLEQYF; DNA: TGTGCCAGCAGACCCGGGACTAGCGGGGGCCTCGAGCAGTACTTC
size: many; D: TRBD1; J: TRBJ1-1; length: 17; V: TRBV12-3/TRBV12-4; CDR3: CASRGFGTGGPNTEAFF; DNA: TGTGCCAGCAGGGGCTTCGGGACAGGGGGCCCTAACACTGAAGCTTTCTTT
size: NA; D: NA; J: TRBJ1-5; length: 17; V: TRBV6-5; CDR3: CASSYSMAQSGNQPQHF; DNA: TGTGCCAGCAGTTACTCGATGGCTCAGTCTGGCAATCAGCCCCAGCATTTT
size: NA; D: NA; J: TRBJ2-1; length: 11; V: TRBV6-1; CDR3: CASSVYNEQFF; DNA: TGTGCCAGCAGTGTGTACAATGAGCAGTTCTTC
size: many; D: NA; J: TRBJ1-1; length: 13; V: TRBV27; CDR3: CASRTGVNTEAFF; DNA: TGTGCCAGCAGAACCGGGGTGAACACTGAAGCTTTCTTT
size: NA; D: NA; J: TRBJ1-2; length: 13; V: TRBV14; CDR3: CASSVGLYYGYTF; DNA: TGTGCCAGCAGCGTGGGACTGTATTATGGCTACACCTTC
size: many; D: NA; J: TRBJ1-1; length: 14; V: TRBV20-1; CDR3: CSAITLEGRTEAFF; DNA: TGCAGTGCCATTACTTTAGAGGGGCGTACTGAAGCTTTCTTT
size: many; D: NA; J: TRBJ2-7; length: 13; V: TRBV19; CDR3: CASSFRAGWEQYF; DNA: TGTGCCAGTAGTTTCCGCGCGGGGTGGGAGCAGTACTTC
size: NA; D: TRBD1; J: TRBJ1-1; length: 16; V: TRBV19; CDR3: CASSIERRTGNTEAFF; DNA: TGTGCCAGTAGTATAGAAAGGAGGACAGGGAACACTGAAGCTTTCTTT
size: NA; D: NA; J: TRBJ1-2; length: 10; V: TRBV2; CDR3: CASGNYGYTF; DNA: TGTGCCAGCGGCAATTATGGCTACACCTTC
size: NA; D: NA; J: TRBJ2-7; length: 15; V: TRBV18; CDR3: CASSPLLTSSYEQYF; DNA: TGTGCCAGCTCACCACTTCTCACCTCCTCCTACGAGCAGTACTTC